This paragraph covers one T cell receptor (beta chain) sequence. Judged by its sample share, this clonotype qualifies as medium-sized (0.01 to 0.1%). Its recognized antigen is unknown. No qualities accompany the bases; no much larger clone lies one base away. The time point label here, explained by the study, means: sample taken at primary tumor resection. Samples were obtained from over 70 patients with early-stage, untreated non-small cell lung cancer from the lung TRACERx cohort. Whole RNA extracted from tumor and nontumor lung tissue, or from cryopreserved PBMC samples, was used for TCR sequencing without cell sorting. Only patients with enough RNA available from two or more tumor regions were chosen for TCR sequencing. A lung pathologist reviewed the tumor and adjacent nontumor lung specimens before the specimens were selected. Libraries came from 5' RACE. The sample was run on a NextSeq 500. The TCR library protocol attached a unique molecular identifier to each TCR cDNA molecule to allow correction of PCR and sequencing errors. The original methods were these. TCR identification, UMI-based error correction and CDR3 extraction were performed with Decombinator tools. TCRs above a frequency of 2 per 1,000, corresponding to the top 1% of the tumor frequency distribution, were defined as expanded. Expanded tumor TCRs statistically deemed absent (corrected P<0.05) from at least one tumor region were classed as regional, and all other expanded tumor TCRs were classed as ubiquitous. Rényi diversity was computed with the R vegan package after subsampling each repertoire 100 times to 5,000 TCRs. To build CDR3 similarity networks, amino acid triplet string-kernel similarity was used, and CDR3s were connected when their pairwise similarity was above 0.82. TCRdb reran the public reads through fastp at Q25 and MiXCR, keeping productive beta chains. Records with the same CDR3 protein are collapsed into one entry carrying the most frequent genes and DNA. The V and J calls and clone size are TCRdb's, not the authors'. The sample table shows fewer than 4,000 distinct CDR3 sequences, and more than 8% are seen once. The ten largest make up roughly 30% of the sample.

The CDR3 has 13 amino acids, counting the end cysteine and phenylalanine. Only the CDR3 portion is preserved as DNA: 39 bases, with reading frame beginning at the first base. CDR1 and CDR2 are read off the germline V gene (reference sequence) as LNHDA and SQIVND. Between the V and J ends, shortened by 3 bases and 3 bases respectively, the junction contains 9 bases. This specimen comes from a study of spatial heterogeneity in lung cancer (dated by TCRdb to about 2019). A note on the overall study: More beta-chain than alpha-chain transcripts were consistently detected, likely reflecting higher beta-chain transcript abundance. TCR transcript counts in tumor regions correlated strongly with a T cell transcriptional module score from matched bulk RNA-seq. In the raw uncorrected reads, each unique combination of TCR and UMI appeared more than ten times on average. The study quantitatively compared TCR alpha and beta repertoires across multiple tumor regions, matched nontumor lung and blood in non-small cell lung cancer. Nonsynonymous mutation counts, determined by whole-exome sequencing of tumor tissue, were related to features of the TCR repertoire. At surgery, hundreds of tumor regions, 63 to 70 matched nontumor lung samples and more than 55 PBMC samples were TCR-sequenced for both alpha and beta chains. The study at large found these results: Confirming at a functional level the hypothesis that regional TCRs recognize regional mutations was considered to require additional single-cell paired TCR alpha and beta sequencing. The tumor nonsynonymous mutation count correlated with the number of expanded intratumoral alpha and beta TCRs. Counts of ubiquitous and regional expanded TCRs were found to correlate with counts of ubiquitous and regional nonsynonymous mutations, respectively. Estimated TCR-seq coverage of tumor T cells was only around 7% for alpha chains and about 12% for beta chains.

Recombination joined TRBV19 with TRBJ2-7; the D gene is possibly TRBD1 or TRBD2, each agreeing over 5 bases. Sequenced material: lung tumor tissue, taken at surgery. This TCR was sampled from a male donor with early-stage non-small cell lung cancer. The DNA sequence follows: TGTGCCAGTAGTATGGGACGGCTCTACGAGCAGTACTTC. This gives the protein CASSMGRLYEQYF.